These T cell receptor beta chains were read from a single sample in a study of T cell changes during pregnancy in multiple sclerosis. Sequencing was performed with immunoSEQ multiplex PCR; in TCRdb, only in-frame clones are kept and a portion is missing. The sample consists of approximately 44,000 clones, approximately 90% of them appearing once. Sequenced material: CD4+ T cells from peripheral blood mononuclear cells, taken before pregnancy. These receptors came from a female donor with multiple sclerosis, enrolled in a pregnancy study. CDR3s include the opening cysteine and the closing phenylalanine or tryptophan. D genes are given only for firm matches. A clone size is listed for some rows: how often the clone was seen (once, few, many), or a class if it is expanded.

D: TRBD2
size: -
J: TRBJ2-3
V: TRBV9
CDR3: CASSTLAGATDTQYF
DNA: TGTGCCAGCAGCACCCTAGCGGGAGCTACAGATACGCAGTATTTT

D: -
size: -
J: TRBJ2-1
V: TRBV7-2
CDR3: CASSFHPGGRYNEQFF
DNA: TGTGCCAGCAGCTTCCACCCGGGGGGCCGTTACAATGAGCAGTTCTTC

D: -
size: -
J: TRBJ1-2
V: TRBV29-1
CDR3: CSTEGGRASGYTF
DNA: TGCAGCACCGAGGGAGGCAGGGCCTCGGGCTACACCTTC

D: -
size: -
J: TRBJ2-2
V: TRBV19
CDR3: CASSAGRNTGELFF
DNA: TGTGCCAGTAGTGCGGGACGGAACACCGGGGAGCTGTTTTTT

D: -
size: -
J: TRBJ1-2
V: TRBV4-2
CDR3: CASSQELNLANYGYTF
DNA: TGTGCCAGCAGCCAAGAGTTGAATCTAGCTAACTATGGCTACACCTTC

D: -
size: -
J: TRBJ2-1
V: TRBV7-2
CDR3: CASSFPGVPSYEQFF
DNA: TGTGCCAGCAGCTTCCCAGGGGTTCCTAGCTATGAGCAGTTCTTC

D: -
size: -
J: TRBJ1-1
V: TRBV18
CDR3: CASSPPNQANTEAFF
DNA: TGTGCCAGCTCACCACCCAACCAGGCGAACACTGAAGCTTTCTTT

D: TRBD1
size: -
J: TRBJ1-1
V: TRBV2
CDR3: CASSDRGQNTEAFF
DNA: TGTGCCAGCAGTGACAGGGGGCAAAACACTGAAGCTTTCTTT

D: TRBD1
size: -
J: TRBJ2-3
V: TRBV10-3
CDR3: CAIRGTGVTDTQYF
DNA: TGTGCCATCAGGGGGACAGGGGTGACAGATACGCAGTATTTT

D: -
size: -
J: TRBJ2-5
V: TRBV27
CDR3: CASSHREETQYF
DNA: TGTGCCAGCAGTCACAGGGAAGAGACCCAGTACTTC

D: -
size: -
J: TRBJ2-2
V: TRBV7-3
CDR3: CASSSGQNTGELFF
DNA: TGTGCCAGCAGCTCGGGACAGAACACCGGGGAGCTGTTTTTT

D: -
size: -
J: TRBJ1-1
V: TRBV4-3
CDR3: CASSQEMGTLGSHTEAFF
DNA: TGCGCCAGCAGCCAAGAGATGGGGACATTGGGTTCTCACACTGAAGCTTTCTTT

D: TRBD2
size: -
J: TRBJ2-3
V: TRBV5-1
CDR3: CASSPRTSGVFTDTQYF
DNA: TGCGCCAGCAGCCCCAGGACTAGCGGGGTTTTTACAGATACGCAGTATTTT

D: -
size: -
J: TRBJ1-2
V: TRBV6-1
CDR3: CASSPEGGNYGYTF
DNA: TGTGCCAGCAGCCCCGAAGGGGGAAACTATGGCTACACCTTC

D: TRBD2
size: -
J: TRBJ2-1
V: TRBV30
CDR3: CAWGASSGVINEQFF
DNA: TGTGCCTGGGGCGCTTCGAGCGGGGTGATTAATGAGCAGTTCTTC

D: -
size: -
J: TRBJ2-7
V: TRBV7-2
CDR3: CASSLDGHPYEQYF
DNA: TGTGCCAGCAGCTTAGACGGACACCCCTACGAGCAGTACTTC

D: -
size: once
J: TRBJ1-3
V: TRBV6-1
CDR3: CASSARVRDGNTIYF
DNA: TGTGCCAGCAGTGCGCGGGTGCGGGATGGAAACACCATATATTTT

D: -
size: -
J: TRBJ2-2
V: TRBV19
CDR3: CASSTLTFNTGELFF
DNA: TGTGCCAGTAGTACCTTGACATTTAACACCGGGGAGCTGTTTTTT

D: TRBD2
size: -
J: TRBJ2-7
V: TRBV15
CDR3: CATSRAGQRGDEQYF
DNA: TGTGCCACCAGCAGGGCCGGGCAGCGGGGAGACGAGCAGTACTTC

D: TRBD1
size: -
J: TRBJ1-1
V: TRBV5-1
CDR3: CASRTTGGNTEAFF
DNA: TGCGCCAGCAGGACGACAGGGGGGAACACTGAAGCTTTCTTT

D: -
size: -
J: TRBJ2-1
V: TRBV20-1
CDR3: CSATTSNEQFF
DNA: TGCAGTGCTACGACTAGCAATGAGCAGTTCTTC

D: -
size: -
J: TRBJ2-7
V: TRBV15
CDR3: CATSSRFDISYEQYF
DNA: TGTGCCACCAGCAGCCGATTCGACATCTCCTACGAGCAGTACTTC

D: -
size: -
J: TRBJ1-6
V: TRBV9
CDR3: CASSPTTAYRNSPLHF
DNA: TGTGCCAGCAGCCCTACGACAGCCTATAGGAATTCACCCCTCCACTTT

D: -
size: -
J: TRBJ1-2
V: TRBV29-1
CDR3: CSVDRSGPYGYTF
DNA: TGCAGCGTTGACAGGTCAGGGCCCTATGGCTACACCTTC

D: -
size: -
J: TRBJ1-2
V: TRBV28
CDR3: CASTVTAFYGYTF
DNA: TGTGCCAGCACCGTCACAGCTTTCTATGGCTACACCTTC

D: -
size: -
J: TRBJ1-2
V: TRBV6-4
CDR3: CASGDGYGYTF
DNA: TGTGCCAGTGGAGACGGGTATGGCTACACCTTC

D: -
size: -
J: TRBJ1-2
V: TRBV5-1
CDR3: CASSRIGGSPYGYTF
DNA: TGCGCCAGCAGCCGTATAGGCGGCAGCCCCTATGGCTACACCTTC

D: TRBD1
size: -
J: TRBJ2-1
V: TRBV2
CDR3: CASSFDRANEQFF
DNA: TGTGCCAGCAGCTTCGACAGGGCAAATGAGCAGTTCTTC

D: -
size: -
J: TRBJ1-4
V: TRBV5-1
CDR3: CASSFSPGLNEKLFF
DNA: TGCGCCAGCAGCTTCAGCCCCGGACTTAATGAAAAACTGTTTTTT

D: -
size: -
J: TRBJ1-6
V: TRBV5-6
CDR3: CASSLVGQTNNSPLHF
DNA: TGTGCCAGCAGCTTGGTGGGGCAGACAAATAATTCACCCCTCCACTTT

D: -
size: -
J: TRBJ1-1
V: TRBV19
CDR3: CASSVSRRENTEAFF
DNA: TGTGCCAGTAGTGTTTCCCGTAGGGAGAATACTGAAGCTTTCTTT

D: TRBD1
size: -
J: TRBJ2-6
V: TRBV25-1
CDR3: CASSDRQGVRSGANVLTF
DNA: TGTGCCAGCAGTGACCGACAGGGGGTTAGATCTGGGGCCAACGTCCTGACTTTC

D: TRBD2
size: few
J: TRBJ2-3
V: TRBV5-4
CDR3: CASSELAGPRGTDTQYF
DNA: TGTGCCAGCAGCGAACTAGCGGGGCCCCGGGGCACAGATACGCAGTATTTT

D: -
size: -
J: TRBJ2-6
V: TRBV5-6
CDR3: CASSPTGAGANVLTF
DNA: TGTGCCAGCAGCCCCACCGGAGCTGGGGCCAACGTCCTGACTTTC

D: -
size: -
J: TRBJ1-2
V: TRBV5-4
CDR3: CASSSFDTLNYGYTF
DNA: TGTGCCAGCAGTTCATTCGACACCCTTAACTATGGCTACACCTTC

D: TRBD2
size: -
J: TRBJ2-1
V: TRBV10-2
CDR3: CASSRGRIAGDEQFF
DNA: TGCGCCAGCAGCCGCGGTCGTATAGCGGGGGACGAGCAGTTCTTC

D: TRBD2
size: once
J: TRBJ2-3
V: TRBV7-2
CDR3: CASSLSGGAADTQYF
DNA: TGTGCCAGCAGCTTGAGCGGGGGGGCCGCAGATACGCAGTATTTT